Given below is one TCR beta chain in context. Sequenced by immunoSEQ multiplex PCR; TCRdb stores in-frame clones only, minus some. This table holds fewer than 150,000 clones, 75% to 95% found once. The CDR3 is 15 amino acids. Germline lookup yields CDR1 LNHDA and CDR2 SQIVND (reference sequence). V was clipped by 3 bases and J by 0 bases, with 11 bases between them. The data derive from a study of control samples from healthy donors and cancer patients. Material: blood. The sequence came from a man between 18 and 35 years old in good health. V gene TRBV19 combines with J gene TRBJ1-2; the D gene is possibly TRBD1 (5 bases). CDR3 sequence: CASSIGGGTNYGYTF. The CDR3, as DNA: TGTGCCAGTAGTATCGGCGGGGGTACTAACTATGGCTACACCTTC.